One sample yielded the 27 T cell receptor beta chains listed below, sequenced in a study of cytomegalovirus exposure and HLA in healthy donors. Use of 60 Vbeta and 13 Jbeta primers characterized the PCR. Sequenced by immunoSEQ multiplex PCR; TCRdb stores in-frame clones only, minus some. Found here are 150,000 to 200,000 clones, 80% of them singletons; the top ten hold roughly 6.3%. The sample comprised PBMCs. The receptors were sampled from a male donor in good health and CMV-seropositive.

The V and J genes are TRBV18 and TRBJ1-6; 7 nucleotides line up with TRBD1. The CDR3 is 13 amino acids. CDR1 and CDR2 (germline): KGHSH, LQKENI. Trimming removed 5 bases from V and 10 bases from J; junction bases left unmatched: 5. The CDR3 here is CASSTGEESPLHF. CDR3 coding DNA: TGTGCCAGCTCAACAGGGGAAGAATCACCCCTCCACTTT.

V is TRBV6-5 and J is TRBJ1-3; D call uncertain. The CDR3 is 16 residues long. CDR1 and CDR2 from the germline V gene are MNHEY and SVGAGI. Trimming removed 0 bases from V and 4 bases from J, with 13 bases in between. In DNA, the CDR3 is TGTGCCAGCAGTTACTCAGGGAGGTTATTGGGAAACACCATATATTTT. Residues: CASSYSGRLLGNTIYF.

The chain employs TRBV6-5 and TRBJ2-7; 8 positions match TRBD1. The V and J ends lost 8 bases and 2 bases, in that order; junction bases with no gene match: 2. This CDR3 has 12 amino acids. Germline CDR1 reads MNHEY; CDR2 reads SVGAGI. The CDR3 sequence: CASGTGTYEQYF. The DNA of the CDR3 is TGTGCCAGCGGGACAGGCACCTACGAGCAGTACTTC.

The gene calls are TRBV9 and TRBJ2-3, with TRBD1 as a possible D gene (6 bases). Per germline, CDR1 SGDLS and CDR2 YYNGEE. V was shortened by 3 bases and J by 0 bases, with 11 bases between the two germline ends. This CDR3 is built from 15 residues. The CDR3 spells CASSAGTFSTDTQYF. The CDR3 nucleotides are TGTGCCAGCAGCGCCGGGACATTTAGCACAGATACGCAGTATTTT.

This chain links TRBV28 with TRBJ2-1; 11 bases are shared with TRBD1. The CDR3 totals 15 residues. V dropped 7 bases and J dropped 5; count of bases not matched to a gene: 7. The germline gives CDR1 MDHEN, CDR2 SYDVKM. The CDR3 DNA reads TGTGCCAGCACCACAGGGACAGGGGGAAACAATGAGCAGTTCTTC. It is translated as CASTTGTGGNNEQFF.

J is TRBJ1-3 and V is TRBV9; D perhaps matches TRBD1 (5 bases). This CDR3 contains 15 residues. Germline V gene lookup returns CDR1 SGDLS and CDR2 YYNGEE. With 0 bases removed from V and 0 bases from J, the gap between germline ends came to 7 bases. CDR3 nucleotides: TGTGCCAGCAGCGTAGGGGGCGACTCTGGAAACACCATATATTTT. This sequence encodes CASSVGGDSGNTIYF.

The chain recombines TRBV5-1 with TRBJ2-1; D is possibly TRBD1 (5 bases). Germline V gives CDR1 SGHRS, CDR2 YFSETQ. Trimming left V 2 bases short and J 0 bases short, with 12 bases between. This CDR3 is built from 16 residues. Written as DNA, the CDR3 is TGCGCCAGCAGCTTAATAGGGGAAGTCTCCTACAATGAGCAGTTCTTC. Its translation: CASSLIGEVSYNEQFF.

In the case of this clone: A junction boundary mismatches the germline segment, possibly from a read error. The CDR3 DNA follows: TGTTCCAGCAGCTTTAACGCGGGAGGATATTTGGGCAATCAGCCCCAGCATTTT. It is translated as CSSSFNAGGYLGNQPQHF. V usage is TRBV7-9 and J usage is TRBJ1-5; D is unresolved. Germline V gene sequence: CDR1 SEHNR, CDR2 FQNEAQ (reference sequence). The CDR3 extends over 18 amino acids.

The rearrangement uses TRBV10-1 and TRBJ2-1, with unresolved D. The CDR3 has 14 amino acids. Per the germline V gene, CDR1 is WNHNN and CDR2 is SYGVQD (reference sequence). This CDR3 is CAQLSESSYNEQFF. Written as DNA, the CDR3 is TGCGCTCAGCTCTCGGAGAGCTCCTACAATGAGCAGTTCTTC.

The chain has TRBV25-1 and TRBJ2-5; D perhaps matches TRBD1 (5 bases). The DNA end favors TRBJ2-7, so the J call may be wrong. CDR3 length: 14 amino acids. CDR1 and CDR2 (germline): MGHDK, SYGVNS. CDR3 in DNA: TGTGCCAGCACCCCAAGGAAGGGGTTGAACGAGCAGTACTTC. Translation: CASTPRKGLNEQYF.

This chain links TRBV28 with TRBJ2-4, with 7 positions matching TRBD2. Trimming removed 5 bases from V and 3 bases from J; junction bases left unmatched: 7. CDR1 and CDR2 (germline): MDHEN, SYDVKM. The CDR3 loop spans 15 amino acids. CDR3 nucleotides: TGTGCCAGCAGTCTCTCTGGGGGGGTCAAAAACATTCAGTACTTC. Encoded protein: CASSLSGGVKNIQYF. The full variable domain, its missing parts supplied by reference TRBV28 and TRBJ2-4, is DVKVTQSSRYLVKRTGEKVFLECVQDMDHENMFWYRQDPGLGLRLIYFSYDVKMKEKGDIPEGYSVSREKKERFSLILESASTNQTSMYLCASSLSGGVKNIQYFGAGTRLSVL.

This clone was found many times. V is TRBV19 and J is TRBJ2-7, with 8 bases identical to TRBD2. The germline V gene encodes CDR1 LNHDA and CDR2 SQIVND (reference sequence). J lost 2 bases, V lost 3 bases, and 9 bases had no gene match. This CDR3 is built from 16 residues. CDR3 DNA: TGTGCCAGTAGTATTCTCCAGGCGGGAGGCCCCTACGAGCAGTACTTC. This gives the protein CASSILQAGGPYEQYF.

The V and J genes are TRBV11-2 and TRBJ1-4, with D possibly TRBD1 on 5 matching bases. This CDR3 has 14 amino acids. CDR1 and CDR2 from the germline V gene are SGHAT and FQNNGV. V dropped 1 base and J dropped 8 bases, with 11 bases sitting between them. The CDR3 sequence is CASSLGQGGEKLFF. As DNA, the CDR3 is TGTGCCAGCAGCTTAGGGCAGGGTGGAGAAAAACTGTTTTTT.

The CDR3 nucleotides read TGTGCCAGCAGCGAGCAAGAGACCCAGTACTTC. As protein: CASSEQETQYF. This chain links TRBV5-6 with TRBJ2-5; D is unresolved. The length of the CDR3 is 11 residues. V lost 4 bases, J lost 2 bases, and 3 bases lay in between. Per the germline V gene, CDR1 is SGHDT and CDR2 is YYEEEE. The full variable domain, with the rest looked up from reference TRBV5-6 and TRBJ2-5, is DAGVTQSPTHLIKTRGQQVTLRCSPKSGHDTVSWYQQALGQGPQFIFQYYEEEERQRGNFPDRFSGHQFPNYSSELNVNALLLGDSALYLCASSEQETQYFGPGTRLLVL.

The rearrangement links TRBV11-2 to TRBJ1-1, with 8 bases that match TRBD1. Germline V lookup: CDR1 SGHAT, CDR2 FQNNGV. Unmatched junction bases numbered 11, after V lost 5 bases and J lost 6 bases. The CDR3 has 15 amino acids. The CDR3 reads CASSVRGQGGAEAFF. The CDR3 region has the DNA TGTGCCAGCAGCGTCCGCGGACAGGGTGGCGCTGAAGCTTTCTTT.

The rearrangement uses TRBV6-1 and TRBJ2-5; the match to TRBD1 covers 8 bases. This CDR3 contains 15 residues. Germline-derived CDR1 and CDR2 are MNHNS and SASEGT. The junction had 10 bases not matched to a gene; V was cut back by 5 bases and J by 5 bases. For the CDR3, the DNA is TGTGCCAGCAGTCCTCGACAGGGGCACAGGGAGACCCAGTACTTC. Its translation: CASSPRQGHRETQYF.

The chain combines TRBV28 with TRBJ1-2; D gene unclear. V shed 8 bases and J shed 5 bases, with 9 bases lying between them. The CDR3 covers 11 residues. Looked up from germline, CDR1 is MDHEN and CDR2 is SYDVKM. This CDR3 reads CASGEDYGYTF. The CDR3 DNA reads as TGTGCCAGCGGGGAGGATTATGGCTACACCTTC.

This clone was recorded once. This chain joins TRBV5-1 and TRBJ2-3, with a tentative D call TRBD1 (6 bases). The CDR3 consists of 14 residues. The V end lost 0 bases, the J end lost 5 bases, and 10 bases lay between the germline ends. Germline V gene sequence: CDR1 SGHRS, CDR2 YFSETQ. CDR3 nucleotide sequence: TGCGCCAGCAGCTTGGCAACAGGGCAAGATACGCAGTATTTT. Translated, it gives CASSLATGQDTQYF.

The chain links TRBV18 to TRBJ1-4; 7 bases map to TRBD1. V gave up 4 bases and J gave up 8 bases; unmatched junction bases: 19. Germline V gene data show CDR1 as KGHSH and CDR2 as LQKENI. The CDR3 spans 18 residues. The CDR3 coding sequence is TGTGCCAGCTCACTAAACTTAAACAGGGGACCTTCAGAAGAAAAACTGTTTTTT. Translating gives CASSLNLNRGPSEEKLFF. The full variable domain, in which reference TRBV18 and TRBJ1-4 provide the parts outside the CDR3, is NAGVMQNPRHLVRRRGQEARLRCSPMKGHSHVYWYRQLPEEGLKFMVYLQKENIIDESGMPKERFSAEFPKEGPSILRIQQVVRGDSAAYFCASSLNLNRGPSEEKLFFGSGTQLSVL.

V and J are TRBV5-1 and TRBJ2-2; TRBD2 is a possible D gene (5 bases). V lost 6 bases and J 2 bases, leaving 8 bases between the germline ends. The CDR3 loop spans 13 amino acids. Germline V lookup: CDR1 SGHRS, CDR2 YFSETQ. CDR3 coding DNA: TGCGCCAGCAACTCGGGAAACACCGGGGAGCTGTTTTTT. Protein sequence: CASNSGNTGELFF.

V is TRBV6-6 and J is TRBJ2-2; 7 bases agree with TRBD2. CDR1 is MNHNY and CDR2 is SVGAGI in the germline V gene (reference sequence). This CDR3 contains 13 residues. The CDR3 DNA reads TGTGCAAGCGCTCTAGCGGTAACCGGGGAGCTGTTTTTT. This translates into CASALAVTGELFF.

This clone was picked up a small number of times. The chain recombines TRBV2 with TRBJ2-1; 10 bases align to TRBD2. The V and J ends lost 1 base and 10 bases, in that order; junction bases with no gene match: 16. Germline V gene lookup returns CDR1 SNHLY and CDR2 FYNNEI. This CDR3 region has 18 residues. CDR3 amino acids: CASSEGASGRGGLGEQFF. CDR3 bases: TGTGCCAGCAGTGAAGGGGCTAGCGGGAGAGGGGGGCTGGGGGAGCAGTTCTTC.

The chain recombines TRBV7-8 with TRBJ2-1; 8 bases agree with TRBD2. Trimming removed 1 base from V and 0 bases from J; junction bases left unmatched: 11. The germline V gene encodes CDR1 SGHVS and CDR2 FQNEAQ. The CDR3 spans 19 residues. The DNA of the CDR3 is TGTGCCAGCAGCTTAGATGCGAGACTAGCGCGTTACTCCTACAATGAGCAGTTCTTC. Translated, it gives CASSLDARLARYSYNEQFF.

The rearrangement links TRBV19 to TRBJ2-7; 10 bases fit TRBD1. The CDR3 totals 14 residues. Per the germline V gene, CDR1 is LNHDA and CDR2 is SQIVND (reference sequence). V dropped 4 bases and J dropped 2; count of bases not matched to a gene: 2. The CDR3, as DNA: TGTGCCAGTAGTAGTGGACAGGGGGCCTACGAGCAGTACTTC. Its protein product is CASSSGQGAYEQYF.

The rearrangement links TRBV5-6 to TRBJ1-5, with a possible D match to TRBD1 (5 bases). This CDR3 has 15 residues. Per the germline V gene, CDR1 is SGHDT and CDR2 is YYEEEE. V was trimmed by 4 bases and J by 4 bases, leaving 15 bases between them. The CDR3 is CASSRTGGGNQPQHF. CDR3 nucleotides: TGTGCCAGCAGCAGAACAGGTGGGGGGAATCAGCCCCAGCATTTT.

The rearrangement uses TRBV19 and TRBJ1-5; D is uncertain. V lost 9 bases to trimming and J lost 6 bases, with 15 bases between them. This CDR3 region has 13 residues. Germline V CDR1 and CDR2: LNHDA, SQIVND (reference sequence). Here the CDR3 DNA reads TGTGCCAGCACTAACCGGGATCTTCAGCCCCAGCATTTT. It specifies CASTNRDLQPQHF.

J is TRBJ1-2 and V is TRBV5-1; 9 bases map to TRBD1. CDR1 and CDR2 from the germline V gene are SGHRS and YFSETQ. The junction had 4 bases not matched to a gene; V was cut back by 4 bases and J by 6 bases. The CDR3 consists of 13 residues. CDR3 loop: CASSPQGANGYTF. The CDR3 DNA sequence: TGCGCCAGCAGCCCACAGGGGGCTAATGGCTACACCTTC.